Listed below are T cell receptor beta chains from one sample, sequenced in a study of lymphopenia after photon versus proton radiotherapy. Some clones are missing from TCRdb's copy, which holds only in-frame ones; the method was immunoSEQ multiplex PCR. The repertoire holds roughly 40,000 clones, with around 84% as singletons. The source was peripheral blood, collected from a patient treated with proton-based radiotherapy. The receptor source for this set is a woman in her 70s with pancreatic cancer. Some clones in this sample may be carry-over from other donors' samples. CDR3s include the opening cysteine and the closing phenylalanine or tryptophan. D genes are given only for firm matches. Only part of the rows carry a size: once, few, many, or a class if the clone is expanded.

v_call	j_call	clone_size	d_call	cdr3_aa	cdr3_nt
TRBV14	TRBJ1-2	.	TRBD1	CASSPGQGKGYTF	TGTGCCAGCAGCCCCGGACAGGGGAAGGGCTACACCTTC
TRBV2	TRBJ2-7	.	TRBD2	CASSGLAASYEQYF	TGTGCCAGCAGTGGCCTAGCGGCCTCCTACGAGCAGTACTTC
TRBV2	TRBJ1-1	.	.	CASRPGTGGTEAFF	TGTGCCAGCAGGCCCGGGACGGGGGGCACTGAAGCTTTCTTT
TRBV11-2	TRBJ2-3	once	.	CASSLDPDSTDTQYF	TGTGCCAGCAGCTTAGACCCGGACTCCACAGATACGCAGTATTTT
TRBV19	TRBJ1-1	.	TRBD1	CASSTPGQGPNTEAFF	TGTGCCAGTAGTACGCCGGGACAGGGGCCGAACACTGAAGCTTTCTTT
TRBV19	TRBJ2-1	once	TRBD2	CASSMGVAGNNEQFF	TGTGCCAGTAGTATGGGGGTAGCGGGGAACAATGAGCAGTTCTTC
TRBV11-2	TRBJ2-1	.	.	CASSLGDTYNEQFF	TGTGCCAGCAGCTTGGGGGATACTTACAATGAGCAGTTCTTC
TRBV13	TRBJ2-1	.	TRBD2	CASTRLASYNEQFF	TGTGCCAGCACCCGACTAGCCTCCTACAATGAGCAGTTCTTC
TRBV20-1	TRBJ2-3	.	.	CSASGSGTQYF	TGCAGTGCTAGCGGGAGTGGTACGCAGTATTTT
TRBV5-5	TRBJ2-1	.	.	CASSSRLGTHNEQFF	TGTGCCAGCAGCTCGAGACTAGGAACCCACAATGAGCAGTTCTTC
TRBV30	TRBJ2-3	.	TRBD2	CAWIGGWSTDTQYF	TGTGCCTGGATCGGGGGGTGGAGCACAGATACGCAGTATTTT
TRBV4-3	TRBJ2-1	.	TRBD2	CASSQESGTGGEQFF	TGCGCCAGCAGCCAAGAATCAGGGACGGGAGGTGAGCAGTTCTTC
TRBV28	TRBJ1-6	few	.	CASSPLDNSYNSPLHF	TGTGCCAGCAGTCCCCTCGACAACTCCTATAATTCACCCCTCCACTTT
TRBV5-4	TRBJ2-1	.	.	CASSLGPNEQFF	TGTGCCAGCAGCTTGGGTCCTAATGAGCAGTTCTTC
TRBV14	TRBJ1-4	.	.	CASSQYGSLNEKLFF	TGTGCCAGCAGCCAATACGGCAGTCTAAATGAAAAACTGTTTTTT
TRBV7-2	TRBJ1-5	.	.	CASRAGERNQPQHF	TGTGCCAGCCGGGCAGGGGAGCGGAATCAGCCCCAGCATTTT
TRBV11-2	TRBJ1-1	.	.	CASSSGLGGAEAFF	TGTGCCAGCAGCTCCGGGTTGGGGGGGGCTGAAGCTTTCTTT
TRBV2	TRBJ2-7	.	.	CASSEAPAFSSYEQYF	TGTGCCAGCAGTGAAGCGCCAGCGTTCAGCTCCTACGAGCAGTACTTC
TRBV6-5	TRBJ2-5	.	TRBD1	CASSYSDRVGETQYF	TGTGCCAGCAGTTACTCGGACAGGGTAGGAGAGACCCAGTACTTC
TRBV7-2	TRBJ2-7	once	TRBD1	CASSLVSGQGAFEQYF	TGTGCCAGCAGCTTAGTTTCGGGACAGGGGGCTTTCGAGCAGTACTTC
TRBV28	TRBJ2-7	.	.	CASSFERAAYEQYF	TGTGCCAGCAGTTTTGAGCGGGCCGCCTACGAGCAGTACTTC
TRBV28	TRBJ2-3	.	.	CASRERVDTQYF	TGTGCCAGCAGGGAGCGGGTAGATACGCAGTATTTT
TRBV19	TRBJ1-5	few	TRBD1	CASNPQGAGNQPQHF	TGTGCCAGTAATCCACAGGGGGCTGGCAATCAGCCCCAGCATTTT
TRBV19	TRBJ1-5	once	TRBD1	CASSIDLGDRDNQPRHF	TGTGCCAGTAGTATAGATTTAGGGGACAGGGACAATCAGCCCCGGCATTTT
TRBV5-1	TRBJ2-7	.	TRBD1	CASSLVGQGPYEQYF	TGCGCCAGCAGCTTGGTTGGACAGGGACCCTACGAGCAGTACTTC
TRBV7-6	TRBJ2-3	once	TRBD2	CASSLLTSGRSTDTQYF	TGTGCCAGCAGCTTACTTACTAGCGGGAGGAGCACAGATACGCAGTATTTT